The entry below gives a single T cell receptor beta chain sequence along with its context. The sample comes from a study of control samples from healthy donors and cancer patients. Using immunoSEQ multiplex PCR, the repertoire was profiled, and TCRdb retains in-frame clones only, with some absent. The data show some 130,000 clones, over 85% seen once. Germline lookup yields CDR1 LNHDA and CDR2 SQIVND (reference sequence). The CDR3 is made up of 15 amino acids. Trimming removed 3 bases at V and 2 bases at J, with 13 bases between. The sample taken for sequencing was blood. The V gene is TRBV19, the J gene TRBJ1-2, with D unresolved. The clonotype originates from a man aged 18 to 29 in good health. The CDR3 coding sequence is TGTGCCAGTAGTATTCTCTCCGACGGGAACTATGGCTACACCTTC. Its translation: CASSILSDGNYGYTF.